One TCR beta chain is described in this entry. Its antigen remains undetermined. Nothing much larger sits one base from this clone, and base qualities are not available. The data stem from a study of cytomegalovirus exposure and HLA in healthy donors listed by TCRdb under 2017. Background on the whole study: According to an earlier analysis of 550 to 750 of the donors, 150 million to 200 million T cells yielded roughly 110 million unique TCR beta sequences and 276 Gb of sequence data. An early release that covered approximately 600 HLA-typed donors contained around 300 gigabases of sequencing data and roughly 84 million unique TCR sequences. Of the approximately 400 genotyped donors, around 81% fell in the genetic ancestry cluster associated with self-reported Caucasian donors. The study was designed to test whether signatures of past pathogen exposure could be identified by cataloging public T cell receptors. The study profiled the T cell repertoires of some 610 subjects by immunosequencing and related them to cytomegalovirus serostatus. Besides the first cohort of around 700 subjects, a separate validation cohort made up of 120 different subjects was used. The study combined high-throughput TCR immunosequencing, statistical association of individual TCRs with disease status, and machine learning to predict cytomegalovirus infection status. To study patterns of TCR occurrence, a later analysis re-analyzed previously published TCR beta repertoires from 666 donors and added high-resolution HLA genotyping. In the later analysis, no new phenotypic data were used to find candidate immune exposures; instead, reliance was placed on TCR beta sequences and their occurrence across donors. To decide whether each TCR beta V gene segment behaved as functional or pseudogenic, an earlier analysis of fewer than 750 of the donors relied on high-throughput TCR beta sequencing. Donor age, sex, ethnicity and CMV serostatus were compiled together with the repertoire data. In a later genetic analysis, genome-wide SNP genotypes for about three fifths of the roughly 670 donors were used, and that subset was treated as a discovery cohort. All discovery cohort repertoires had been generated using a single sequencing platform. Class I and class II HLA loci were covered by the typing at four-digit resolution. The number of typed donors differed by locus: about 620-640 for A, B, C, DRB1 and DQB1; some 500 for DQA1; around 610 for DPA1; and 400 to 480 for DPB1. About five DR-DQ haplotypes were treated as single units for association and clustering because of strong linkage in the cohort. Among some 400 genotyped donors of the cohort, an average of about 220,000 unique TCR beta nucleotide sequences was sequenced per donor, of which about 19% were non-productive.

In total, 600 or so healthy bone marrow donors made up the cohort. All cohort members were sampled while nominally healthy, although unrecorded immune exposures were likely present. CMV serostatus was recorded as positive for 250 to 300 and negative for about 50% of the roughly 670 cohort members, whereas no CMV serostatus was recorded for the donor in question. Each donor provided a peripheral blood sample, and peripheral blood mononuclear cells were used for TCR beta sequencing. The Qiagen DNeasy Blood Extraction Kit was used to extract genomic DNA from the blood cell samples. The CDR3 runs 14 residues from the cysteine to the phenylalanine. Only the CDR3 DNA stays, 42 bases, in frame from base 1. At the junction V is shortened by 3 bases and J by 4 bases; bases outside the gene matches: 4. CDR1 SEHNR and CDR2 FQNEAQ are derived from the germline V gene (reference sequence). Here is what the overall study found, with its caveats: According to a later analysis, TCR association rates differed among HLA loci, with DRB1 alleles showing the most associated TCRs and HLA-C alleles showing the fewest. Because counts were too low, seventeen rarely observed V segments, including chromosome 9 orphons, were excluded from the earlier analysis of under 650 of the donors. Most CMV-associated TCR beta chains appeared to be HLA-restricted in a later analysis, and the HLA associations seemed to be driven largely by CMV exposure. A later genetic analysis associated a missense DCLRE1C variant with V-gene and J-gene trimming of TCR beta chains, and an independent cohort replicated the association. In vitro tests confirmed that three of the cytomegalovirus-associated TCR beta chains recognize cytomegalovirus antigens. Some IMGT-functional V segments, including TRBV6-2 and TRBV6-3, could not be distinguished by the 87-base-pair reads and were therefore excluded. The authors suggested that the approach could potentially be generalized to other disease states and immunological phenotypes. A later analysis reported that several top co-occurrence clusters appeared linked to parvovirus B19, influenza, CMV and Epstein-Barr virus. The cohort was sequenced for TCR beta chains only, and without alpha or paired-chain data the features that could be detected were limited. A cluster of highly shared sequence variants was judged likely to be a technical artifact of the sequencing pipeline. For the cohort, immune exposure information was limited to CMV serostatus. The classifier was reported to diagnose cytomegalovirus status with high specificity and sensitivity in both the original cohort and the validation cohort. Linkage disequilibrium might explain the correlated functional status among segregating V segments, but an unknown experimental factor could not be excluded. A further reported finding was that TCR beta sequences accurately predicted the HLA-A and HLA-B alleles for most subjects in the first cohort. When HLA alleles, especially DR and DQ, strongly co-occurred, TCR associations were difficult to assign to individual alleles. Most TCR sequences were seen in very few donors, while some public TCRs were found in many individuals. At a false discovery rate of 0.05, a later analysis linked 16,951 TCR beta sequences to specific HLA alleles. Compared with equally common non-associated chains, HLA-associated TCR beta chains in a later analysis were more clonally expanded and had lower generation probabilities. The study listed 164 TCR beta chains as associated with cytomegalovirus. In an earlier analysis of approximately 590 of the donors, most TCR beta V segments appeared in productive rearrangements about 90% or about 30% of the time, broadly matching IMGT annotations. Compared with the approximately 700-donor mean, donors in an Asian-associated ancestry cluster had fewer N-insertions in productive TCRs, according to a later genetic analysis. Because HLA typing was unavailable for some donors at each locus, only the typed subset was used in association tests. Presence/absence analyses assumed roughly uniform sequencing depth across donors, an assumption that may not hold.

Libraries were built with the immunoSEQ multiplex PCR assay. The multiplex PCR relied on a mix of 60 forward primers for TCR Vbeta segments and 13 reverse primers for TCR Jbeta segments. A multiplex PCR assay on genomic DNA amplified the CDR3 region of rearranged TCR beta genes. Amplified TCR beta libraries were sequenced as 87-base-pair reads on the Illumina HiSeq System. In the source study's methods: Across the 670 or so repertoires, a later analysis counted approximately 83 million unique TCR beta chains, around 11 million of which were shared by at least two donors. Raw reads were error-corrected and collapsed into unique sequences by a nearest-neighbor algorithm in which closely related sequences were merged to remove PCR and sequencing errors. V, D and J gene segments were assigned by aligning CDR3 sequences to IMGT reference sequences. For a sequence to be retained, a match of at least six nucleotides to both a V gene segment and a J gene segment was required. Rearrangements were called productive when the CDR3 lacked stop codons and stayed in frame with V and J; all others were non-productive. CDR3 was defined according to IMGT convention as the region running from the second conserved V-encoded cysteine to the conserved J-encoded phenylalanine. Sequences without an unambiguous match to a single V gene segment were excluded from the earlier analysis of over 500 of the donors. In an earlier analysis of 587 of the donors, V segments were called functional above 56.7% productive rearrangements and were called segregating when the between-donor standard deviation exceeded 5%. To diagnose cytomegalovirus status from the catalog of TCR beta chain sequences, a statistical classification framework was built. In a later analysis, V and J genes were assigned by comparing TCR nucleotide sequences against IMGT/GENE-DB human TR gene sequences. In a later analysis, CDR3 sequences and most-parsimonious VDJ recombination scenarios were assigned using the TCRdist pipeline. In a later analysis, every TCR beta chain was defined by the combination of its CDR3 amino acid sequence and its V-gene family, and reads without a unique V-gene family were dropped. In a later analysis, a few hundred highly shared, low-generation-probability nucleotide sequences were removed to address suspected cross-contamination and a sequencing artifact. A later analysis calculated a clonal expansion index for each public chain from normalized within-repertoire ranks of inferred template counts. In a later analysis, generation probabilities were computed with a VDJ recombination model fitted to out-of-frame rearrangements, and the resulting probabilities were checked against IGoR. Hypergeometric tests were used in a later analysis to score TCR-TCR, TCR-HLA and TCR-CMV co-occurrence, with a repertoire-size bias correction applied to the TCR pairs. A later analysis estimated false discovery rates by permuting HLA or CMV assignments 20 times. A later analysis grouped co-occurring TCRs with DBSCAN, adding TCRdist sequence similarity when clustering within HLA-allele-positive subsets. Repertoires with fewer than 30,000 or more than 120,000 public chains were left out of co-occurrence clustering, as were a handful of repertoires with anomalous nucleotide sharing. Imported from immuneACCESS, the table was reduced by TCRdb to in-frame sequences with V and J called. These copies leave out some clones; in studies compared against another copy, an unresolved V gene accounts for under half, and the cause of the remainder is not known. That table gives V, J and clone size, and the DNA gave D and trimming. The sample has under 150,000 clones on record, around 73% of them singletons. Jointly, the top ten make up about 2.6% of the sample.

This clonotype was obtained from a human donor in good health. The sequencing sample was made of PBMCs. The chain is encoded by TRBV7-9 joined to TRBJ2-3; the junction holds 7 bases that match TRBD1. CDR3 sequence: CASSLRGQADTQYF. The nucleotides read TGTGCCAGCAGCTTGAGGGGGCAAGCAGATACGCAGTATTTT. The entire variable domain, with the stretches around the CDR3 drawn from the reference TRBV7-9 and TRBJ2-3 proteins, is DTGVSQNPRHKITKRGQNVTFRCDPISEHNRLYWYRQTLGQGPEFLTYFQNEAQLEKSRLLSDRFSAERPKGSFSTLEIQRTEQGDSAMYLCASSLRGQADTQYFGPGTRLTVL.